In its sample, the clone carrying this T cell receptor (beta chain) was seen a few times. Its antigen is as yet unknown. The data were taken from a study of beta chain features in type 1 diabetes. Expressed TCRB transcripts were sequenced because the isolated RNA had all been reverse transcribed beforehand. Libraries were prepared by immunoSEQ multiplex PCR; TCRdb keeps only in-frame clonotypes and omits some of them. The table has some 700,000 clones, roughly 13% seen once. CDR3 length: 13 residues. Trimming took off 1 base at V and 5 bases at J, with 8 bases between the two ends. Germline V CDR1 and CDR2: MNHEY, SVGAGI. Study-wide findings and caveats: All four CD4+ subsets of Type 1 diabetes patients contained TCRB CDR3s that were moderately but significantly shorter.

V usage is TRBV6-5 and J usage is TRBJ1-1; the D is unclear. The sequence was obtained from a man between 18 and 29 years old with type 1 diabetes. The source material was naive CD4+ T cells from blood. CDR3: CASSYLVGTEAFF. Here the CDR3 DNA reads TGTGCCAGCAGTTACTTGGTTGGGACTGAAGCTTTCTTT.